The present TCR beta chain was sequenced within a study of T cell responses to AZD1222 COVID-19 vaccine (dated by TCRdb to about 2021). Concerning the study at large: TCR sequencing was performed for over 230 trial participants, of whom around 200 were given two doses of AZD1222 and around 26 were given two doses of MenACWY control vaccine. Enrollment into the trials was organized by age into subgroups of 18-55, 56-69 and 70-plus years, and those subgroups contained approximately 160, 26 and 62 TCR-sequenced participants, respectively.

This clone was picked up a small number of times. The antigen it binds to is not known. One base away there is no much larger clone; base qualities are not given. The time point label corresponds to: about 28 days (+/-7) after the second vaccine dose. AZD1222 recipients given second doses at about 4 weeks or at about 12 weeks were pooled, since spike-specific TCR depth and breadth were not found to differ between the two schedules. The vaccinee samples were drawn from two UK trials, COV001 and COV002, one of which was a single-blind randomized controlled phase 2/3 trial testing AZD1222 (ChAdOx1 nCoV-19) in healthy adults. For TCRbeta chain sequencing, PBMC samples were collected from trial participants at day 0 and at day 28 after the second dose. The CDR3 regions of human TCRbeta chains were subjected to immunosequencing. Processing in the source paper ran as follows. TCRs in the repertoires were compared against a reference library of SARS-CoV-2-specific TCRs that had been generated with the MIRA antigen-specificity platform. Breadth meant the fraction of unique TCRs that were SARS-CoV-2-associated, whereas depth meant the fraction of total T cells that were SARS-CoV-2-associated. Each spike-specific TCR was assigned to its reactive spike region and to a CD4 or CD8 class using the MIRA data. Log10-transformed breadth and depth values were compared by one-way ANOVA with Sidak's multiple comparisons tests. The source is immuneACCESS, and TCRdb retained only in-frame sequences with V and J called. Part of the clones is not carried over; for the studies checked, unresolved V genes explain less than half of this, and the remainder is unexplained. V, J and clone size reflect that table, while D and trimming were determined from the DNA. The sample records 150,000 or so clones, roughly 93% of which are singletons. The top ten hold under 1.2% of the sample.

What the work shows at the level of the full study, not this receptor alone: Conclusions about previously exposed vaccinees are limited, since just 5 or 6 AZD1222 recipients were seropositive for SARS-CoV-2 at baseline. Epitopes outside the regions mutated in the B.1.351 and B.1.1.7 variants were reportedly recognized by nearly half of the unique spike-specific TCRs. CD4 TCRs associated with the vaccine covered the entire spike protein, and the dominant responses were in regions 160-218 and 743-854. Participants were mostly white British and included more females than males, and it was suggested by the authors that clonal diversity may have been underestimated. Because no day 14 peak-response samples were available, repertoires were characterized only after the peak T cell response. In the small 56-69-year group, the increase in depth fell short of significance, most likely because of low power. A significant rise in spike-specific TCR breadth and depth was observed after two AZD1222 doses relative to day 0 and relative to MenACWY recipients.

The CDR3 goes from the cysteine to the phenylalanine over 14 residues. The only DNA kept is the CDR3, 42 bases in frame from the first base. CDR1 and CDR2 are drawn from the germline V gene: SGHVS, FQNEAQ. The V end loses 5 bases and the J end loses 5 bases, and a stretch of 14 bases separates them. The rearrangement joined TRBV7-8 to TRBJ2-3; TRBD2 is a possible D gene, resting on 5 matching bases. The specimen was peripheral blood, collected 28 days after the second AZD1222 dose. The sequence came from an adult who received the AZD1222 COVID-19 vaccine. The bases are TGTGCCAGCAGCCGAGCGGTTACCCTAGATACGCAGTATTTT. This yields the protein CASSRAVTLDTQYF.